These 26 T cell receptor beta chains were sequenced from one sample in a study of T-cell reconstitution after alpha-beta-depleted transplantation in children. Preparation of the TCRbeta library involved a method that used unique molecular identifiers. TCRdb independently ran MiXCR on the PCR reads; one entry per CDR3 protein. The sample has some 840,000 distinct CDR3 sequences; around 15% are singletons. The sequencing here drew on PBMCs, mostly from graft donor cells, taken 360 days after TCRalphabeta/CD19-depleted stem cell transplant. These receptors were taken from a male patient younger than 18 who had a stem cell transplant for acute lymphoblastic leukemia, so the T cells may come from the graft donor.

The V and J genes are TRBV5-1 and TRBJ2-3; 8 bases line up with TRBD2. V was pared by 0 bases and J by 4 bases, with 7 bases of the junction left unmatched. Germline-derived CDR1 and CDR2 are SGHRS and YFSETQ. The CDR3 loop spans 16 amino acids. DNA for the CDR3: TGCGCCAGCAGCTTGGAAGCGGGAGATCGCGCAGATACGCAGTATTTT. Translated: CASSLEAGDRADTQYF.

This clonotype was seen at least ten times. The V gene is TRBV27, the J gene TRBJ2-2; D not resolved. Between the trimmed V and J ends, which lost 6 bases and 2 bases, there was a span of 19 bases. Germline CDR1 and CDR2: MNHEY and SMNVEV (reference sequence). CDR3 length: 17 amino acids. CDR3 residues: CASRLEWPPLNTGELFF. The CDR3 DNA follows: TGTGCCAGCAGACTCGAGTGGCCACCTTTAAACACCGGGGAGCTGTTTTTT.

This clonotype is a singleton in its sample. The chain recombines TRBV15 with TRBJ2-5, with D hard to call. The CDR3 totals 15 residues. Per the germline V gene, CDR1 is LNHNV and CDR2 is YYDKDF (reference sequence). The germline V and J ends were trimmed by 0 bases and 1 base, with 9 bases remaining between them. The CDR3 loop is CATSRDGVRQETQYF. The CDR3 bases are TGTGCCACCAGCAGAGATGGGGTCCGCCAAGAGACCCAGTACTTC.

This clonotype has ten or more counts. The chain recombines TRBV11-2 with TRBJ2-1; no clear D gene. The ends were cut back, 0 bases at V and 5 bases at J, with 11 bases in the middle. CDR1 is SGHAT, CDR2 FQNNGV, per germline. The CDR3 has 15 amino acids. The CDR3 DNA sequence: TGTGCCAGCAGCTTAGATGTCACAGCTCACAATGAGCAGTTCTTC. Translating it yields CASSLDVTAHNEQFF.

This clonotype was found a few times. This chain links TRBV12-3 or TRBV12-4 with TRBJ1-4; maybe TRBD1 (5 bases). Trimming pared 6 bases from V and 3 bases from J, leaving 11 bases between. The CDR3 runs to 14 residues. The CDR3 DNA is TGTGCCAGCAGGCCCGGGACGGCTAATGAAAAACTGTTTTTT. It encodes CASRPGTANEKLFF.

The chain combines TRBV7-3 with TRBJ1-1; the match to TRBD1 covers 8 bases. With 5 bases clipped from V and 5 bases from J, the junction kept 7 bases outside the gene matches. The CDR3 has 14 amino acids. Germline assignment: CDR1 SGHTA and CDR2 FQGTGA. The CDR3 DNA reads TGTGCCAGCAGCCCGACAGGGGTGGGGACTGAAGCTTTCTTT. The encoded protein is CASSPTGVGTEAFF.

This clonotype was picked up many times. The rearrangement joins TRBV2 to TRBJ2-2; the match to TRBD2 covers 12 bases. The CDR3 runs 15 residues. V shed 6 bases, J shed 2 bases, and the junction held 1 base outside the gene matches. Per germline, CDR1 SNHLY and CDR2 FYNNEI. This chain's CDR3 is CASRGLAGNTGELFF. The CDR3 coding sequence is TGTGCCAGCAGGGGACTAGCGGGCAACACCGGGGAGCTGTTTTTT.

This rearrangement joins TRBV10-3 to TRBJ1-2; 7 bases line up with TRBD1. The V and J ends lost 5 bases and 3 bases, in that order; junction bases with no gene match: 3. This CDR3 comprises 13 residues. The V gene's germline CDR1 is ENHRY and CDR2 SYGVKD. CDR3 sequence reads: CAISYTGDYGYTF. In nucleotides, the CDR3 is TGTGCCATCAGTTATACAGGGGACTATGGCTACACCTTC.

The sample holds many counts of this clonotype. This chain links TRBV19 with TRBJ2-2; unclear D gene. Between the trimmed V and J ends, which lost 3 bases and 0 bases, there was a span of 8 bases. There are 15 residues in the CDR3. Germline V CDR1 and CDR2: LNHDA, SQIVND (reference sequence). The CDR3 region is CASSMGITNTGELFF. Here the CDR3 DNA reads TGTGCCAGTAGTATGGGGATAACGAACACCGGGGAGCTGTTTTTT.

The count of this clonotype is one. V is TRBV18 and J is TRBJ2-3; the D gene is possibly TRBD1 (5 bases). This CDR3 spans 14 amino acids. The ends were cut back, 3 bases at V and 6 bases at J, with 13 bases in the middle. Germline CDR1 is KGHSH and CDR2 is LQKENI. The CDR3 spells CASSPDRPGDTQYF. As DNA, the CDR3 is TGTGCCAGCTCACCGGATAGACCAGGGGATACGCAGTATTTT.

This clonotype was counted at least ten times. Germline is not matched at one junction end, which may reflect a read error. V usage is TRBV25-1 and J usage is TRBJ2-5; D uncertain. The germline V gene encodes CDR1 MGHDK and CDR2 SYGVNS. This CDR3 region has 10 residues. CDR3 amino acids: CASRAEAQYF. CDR3 bases: TGTGCCAGCCGCGCAGAGGCCCAGTACTTC.

The CDR3 nucleotides read TGCGCCAGCAGCAGGGACTGGAGCTCCTACGAGCAGTACTTC. Encoded protein: CASSRDWSSYEQYF. The genes are TRBV5-1 and TRBJ2-7, with D possibly TRBD2 on 6 matching bases. This CDR3 comprises 14 residues. The germline CDR1 and CDR2 sequences are SGHRS and YFSETQ. Trimming pared 4 bases from V and 0 bases from J, leaving 11 bases between.

The sample holds many counts of this clonotype. The CDR3 DNA sequence: TGCGCCAGCAGCCAAGGGGACACCGTGAGCTCCTACGAGCAGTACTTC. Translating gives CASSQGDTVSSYEQYF. The V call is TRBV4-1, the J call TRBJ2-7, with D maybe TRBD1 (6 bases). There are 16 residues in the CDR3. The germline V and J ends were trimmed by 1 base and 0 bases, with 13 bases remaining between them. CDR1 MGHRA and CDR2 YSYEKL come from the germline V gene.

This clonotype has just a few counts. CDR3 bases: TGTGCCAGCAGCTTGAGTGAAGGGAATGAGCAGTTCTTC. This gives the protein CASSLSEGNEQFF. The chain is built from TRBV5-6 and TRBJ2-1; D remains unclear. The CDR3 loop spans 13 amino acids. Germline V gene lookup returns CDR1 SGHDT and CDR2 YYEEEE. Trimming took off 1 base at V and 7 bases at J, with 9 bases between the two ends.

This clonotype was observed at least ten times. The chain recombines TRBV10-3 with TRBJ1-5, with D possibly TRBD1 on 5 matching bases. CDR1 is ENHRY, CDR2 SYGVKD, per germline. Trimming removed 6 bases from V and 7 bases from J, with 10 bases in between. This CDR3 is 12 amino acids long. CDR3 DNA: TGTGCCATCAGCGGGGGGAGCCAGCCCCAGCATTTT. It yields the protein CAISGGSQPQHF.

The chain couples TRBV18 to TRBJ2-5; possibly TRBD1 for D (5 bases). This CDR3 region has 14 residues. V lost 3 bases, J lost 3 bases, and 11 bases lay in between. Germline CDR1 reads KGHSH; CDR2 reads LQKENI. The CDR3: CASSPDRTKETQYF. CDR3 bases: TGTGCCAGCTCACCCGACAGAACGAAAGAGACCCAGTACTTC.

This clonotype was recorded many times. The V and J genes are TRBV12-3 or TRBV12-4 and TRBJ1-2; TRBD1 is a possible D gene (5 bases). The V end was cut by 8 bases, the J end by 0 bases, with 7 bases between. The CDR3 length is 12 residues. CDR3 sequence reads: CASVGPNYGYTF. The CDR3 DNA sequence: TGTGCCAGCGTGGGACCTAACTATGGCTACACCTTC.

This chain links TRBV4-1 with TRBJ2-7, with 10 bases fitting TRBD1. This CDR3 has 18 residues. V was clipped by 0 bases and J by 4 bases; unmatched bases: 12. CDR1 MGHRA and CDR2 YSYEKL come from the germline V gene. The CDR3 region is CASSQEEGPWDRGYEQYF. Here the CDR3 DNA reads TGCGCCAGCAGCCAAGAGGAGGGTCCGTGGGACAGGGGTTACGAGCAGTACTTC.

V usage is TRBV7-6 and J usage is TRBJ2-1; D not certain. The CDR3 has 14 residues. Looked up from germline, CDR1 is SGHVS and CDR2 is FNYEAQ. Trimming removed 1 base at V and 8 bases at J, with 12 bases between. The CDR3 region has the DNA TGTGCCAGCAGCTTAGTACCAACGCTCGATGAGCAGTTCTTC. Translated, it gives CASSLVPTLDEQFF.

Concerning this clonotype itself: Germline and junction disagree at one end, which may indicate a read error. The rearrangement uses TRBV20-1 and TRBJ2-5; perhaps D is TRBD1 or TRBD2 (6 bases each). CDR3 length: 16 amino acids. Germline lookup yields CDR1 DFQATT and CDR2 SNEGSKA (reference sequence). The CDR3 reads CSASVNQRARGETQYF. The CDR3, as DNA: TGCAGTGCTAGCGTCAACCAGCGGGCGAGGGGGGAGACCCAATACTTC.

The chain combines TRBV7-9 with TRBJ2-1; either TRBD1 or TRBD2 may supply D (5 bases each). Per the germline V gene, CDR1 is SEHNR and CDR2 is FQNEAQ (reference sequence). The V and J ends lost 5 bases and 4 bases respectively, with 15 bases between them. The CDR3 length is 15 residues. The CDR3 sequence is CASSRGPRPYNEQFF. The CDR3 DNA is TGTGCCAGCAGCCGGGGACCCCGTCCTTACAATGAGCAGTTCTTC.

This clonotype was observed a handful of times. The V and J genes are TRBV12-3 or TRBV12-4 and TRBJ2-2, with 7 bases fitting TRBD2. V gave up 3 bases and J gave up 3 bases; unmatched junction bases: 7. This CDR3 contains 16 residues. The CDR3 loop is CASSLIAGRDTGELFF. CDR3 bases: TGTGCCAGCAGTTTGATAGCAGGGAGGGACACCGGGGAGCTGTTTTTT.

This clonotype has just a few counts. CDR3 region: CASRFTGEETQYF. The CDR3, as DNA: TGTGCCAGTAGGTTCACAGGGGAAGAGACCCAGTACTTC. This chain connects TRBV19 to TRBJ2-5; 7 nucleotides match TRBD1. J lost 3 bases, V lost 6 bases, and 4 bases had no gene match. CDR3 length: 13 amino acids. CDR1 and CDR2 from the germline V gene are LNHDA and SQIVND (reference sequence).

This clonotype appeared a single time. The chain combines TRBV5-1 with TRBJ1-1; TRBD1 is a possible D gene (5 bases). The V gene's germline CDR1 is SGHRS and CDR2 YFSETQ. The CDR3 length is 14 residues. Trimming shortened V by 4 bases and J by 4 bases, and 14 bases separated the two germline ends. Here the CDR3 DNA reads TGCGCCAGCAGCAACCCGATGGGACCCACTGAAGCTTTCTTT. Translation gives CASSNPMGPTEAFF.

This clonotype has a handful of counts. This sequence joins TRBV19 and TRBJ2-3; D might be TRBD2 (5 bases). Germline CDR1 LNHDA, CDR2 SQIVND (reference sequence). V was shortened by 4 bases and J by 2 bases, with 13 bases between the two germline ends. The CDR3 contains 15 residues. The chain's CDR3 is CASSSRDKNTDTQYF. The CDR3 DNA is TGTGCCAGTAGTAGCCGGGATAAGAACACAGATACGCAGTATTTT.

This clonotype has only a few counts. The chain employs TRBV14 and TRBJ2-7; possibly TRBD2 for D (6 bases). The CDR3 is made up of 14 amino acids. Trimming stripped 0 bases from V and 2 bases from J, with 8 bases between. The germline V gene encodes CDR1 SGHDN and CDR2 FVKESK. The CDR3 nucleotides read TGTGCCAGCAGCCAAGACGGACTAACCTACGAGCAGTACTTC. It codes for CASSQDGLTYEQYF.